What follows are 26 T cell receptor beta chains derived from one specimen sequenced in a study of blood T cell repertoires in COVID-19. Assay: immunoSEQ multiplex PCR; the TCRdb copy retains only in-frame clones and omits some. The table shows almost 85,000 clones, with about four fifths occurring only once. Sequencing input: peripheral blood. These receptors were obtained from a man of 80 years or more with active or convalescent COVID-19.

This clone was counted only a few times. The chain joins TRBV7-9 to TRBJ2-7, with D unclear. V was pared by 0 bases and J by 0 bases, with 12 bases between. This CDR3 region has 16 residues. Per germline, CDR1 SEHNR and CDR2 FQNEAQ (reference sequence). The CDR3 DNA sequence: TGTGCCAGCAGCTTAGCTGGAGCGCCCTTCTCCTACGAGCAGTACTTC. This sequence encodes CASSLAGAPFSYEQYF. The full variable domain, rest sourced from reference TRBV7-9 and TRBJ2-7, is DTGVSQNPRHKITKRGQNVTFRCDPISEHNRLYWYRQTLGQGPEFLTYFQNEAQLEKSRLLSDRFSAERPKGSFSTLEIQRTEQGDSAMYLCASSLAGAPFSYEQYFGPGTRLTVT.

The chain's CDR3 is CATSREDWLTGEQFF. CDR3 bases: TGTGCCACCAGCAGAGAGGACTGGCTCACAGGGGAGCAGTTCTTC. The chain employs TRBV15 and TRBJ2-1, with D possibly TRBD1 on 6 matching bases. Trimming left V 0 bases short and J 10 bases short, with 16 bases between. The germline V gene encodes CDR1 LNHNV and CDR2 YYDKDF (reference sequence). CDR3 length: 15 residues.

The genes are TRBV6-5 and TRBJ2-1; D may be TRBD1 (5 bases). Trimming took 6 bases from V and 15 from J, leaving 24 bases between them. The CDR3 length is 14 residues. CDR1 MNHEY and CDR2 SVGAGI come from the germline V gene. The CDR3 nucleotides are TGTGCCAGCAGCCAAACCCAGGGCCCTCTTTCGGTGTTCTTC. This sequence encodes CASSQTQGPLSVFF.

The rearrangement uses TRBV19 and TRBJ1-5, with D hard to call. The CDR3 covers 14 residues. Germline loops: CDR1 LNHDA, CDR2 SQIVND (reference sequence). Trimming took off 1 base at V and 11 bases at J, with 15 bases between the two ends. CDR3 coding DNA: TGTGCCAGTAGTATAGGGGGAGGACTGGAGACCCAGCATTTT. Amino acids: CASSIGGGLETQHF.

CDR3 loop: CASSLANSSYNEQFF. The CDR3 DNA reads TGTGCCAGCAGCTTAGCGAACAGCTCCTACAATGAGCAGTTCTTC. This rearrangement joins TRBV7-9 to TRBJ2-1; D is undetermined. Germline V gives CDR1 SEHNR, CDR2 FQNEAQ (reference sequence). Trimming shortened V by 0 bases and J by 0 bases, and 6 bases separated the two germline ends. The CDR3 runs 15 residues.

The V and J genes are TRBV2 and TRBJ1-5; D is unclear. Germline lookup yields CDR1 SNHLY and CDR2 FYNNEI. Trimming pared 7 bases from V and 4 bases from J, leaving 11 bases between. The CDR3 covers 13 residues. CDR3 in amino acids: CASTELGNQPQHF. DNA of the CDR3: TGTGCCAGCACGGAACTAGGGAATCAGCCCCAGCATTTT. The full variable domain, rest sourced from reference TRBV2 and TRBJ1-5, is EPEVTQTPSHQVTQMGQEVILRCVPISNHLYFYWYRQILGQKVEFLVSFYNNEISEKSEIFDDQFSVERPDGSNFTLKIRSTKLEDSAMYFCASTELGNQPQHFGDGTRLSIL.

The chain employs TRBV6-5 and TRBJ1-3, with TRBD1 matching over 11 bases. Germline loops: CDR1 MNHEY, CDR2 SVGAGI. V trimming: 7 bases; J trimming: 7 bases; junction bases outside the gene matches: 3. The CDR3 is made up of 13 amino acids. The DNA of the CDR3 is TGTGCCAGCACCCGGGACAGGGGGAACACCATATATTTT. Residues: CASTRDRGNTIYF.

The V call is TRBV5-1, the J call TRBJ2-1, with D maybe TRBD2 (6 bases). Trimming stripped 3 bases from V and 7 bases from J, with 14 bases between. The CDR3 covers 14 residues. In germline, CDR1 is SGHRS, CDR2 YFSETQ. CDR3 in DNA: TGCGCCAGCAGCTCCCCGAGGGACTTAAATGAGCAGTTCTTC. Its translation: CASSSPRDLNEQFF.

This chain uses TRBV2 with TRBJ1-6; the D is unclear. The CDR3 is 15 residues long. Germline lookup yields CDR1 SNHLY and CDR2 FYNNEI. V lost 4 bases and J 8 bases, leaving 15 bases between the germline ends. The DNA for the CDR3 is TGTGCCAGCAGTGGCGGGAGCAGCCCATATTCACCCCTCCACTTT. Translation: CASSGGSSPYSPLHF. Full variable domain (rest looked up from reference TRBV2 and TRBJ1-6): EPEVTQTPSHQVTQMGQEVILRCVPISNHLYFYWYRQILGQKVEFLVSFYNNEISEKSEIFDDQFSVERPDGSNFTLKIRSTKLEDSAMYFCASSGGSSPYSPLHFGNGTRLTVT.

The chain is built from TRBV5-6 and TRBJ2-5, with TRBD1 as a possible D gene (8 bases). This CDR3 has 14 residues. From germline, CDR1 is SGHDT and CDR2 YYEEEE. V was trimmed by 2 bases and J by 5 bases, leaving 13 bases between them. The chain's CDR3 is CASSLQGEGETQYF. CDR3 DNA: TGTGCCAGCAGCTTACAGGGGGAGGGGGAGACCCAGTACTTC.

This clone has just one count. V and J are TRBV2 and TRBJ1-3; D not certain. Per the germline V gene, CDR1 is SNHLY and CDR2 is FYNNEI. V lost 5 bases and J lost 4, with 6 bases in between. The CDR3 spans 12 residues. The CDR3 coding sequence is TGTGCCAGCAGTAGCAACGGAAACACCATATATTTT. As protein: CASSSNGNTIYF.

The CDR3 spells CATSIKQGGGQPQHF. The DNA of the CDR3 is TGTGCCACCAGCATTAAACAGGGCGGCGGTCAGCCCCAGCATTTT. V gene TRBV15 combines with J gene TRBJ1-5; D possibly corresponds to TRBD1 (6 bases). V was pared by 4 bases and J by 6 bases, with 16 bases between. In germline, CDR1 is LNHNV, CDR2 YYDKDF (reference sequence). The CDR3 covers 15 residues.

For the CDR3, the DNA is TGTGCCAGCAGTGAGGCCACTAATTCACCCCTCCACTTT. The encoded protein is CASSEATNSPLHF. The chain uses TRBV6-4 and TRBJ1-6, with D unresolved. The CDR3 extends over 13 amino acids. Trimming left V 3 bases short and J 6 bases short, with 6 bases between. In germline, CDR1 is MRHNA, CDR2 SNTAGT.

The V gene is TRBV6-5, the J gene TRBJ1-1; D is unclear. The CDR3 length is 13 residues. Trimming removed 5 bases from V and 11 bases from J, with 18 bases in between. Germline CDR1 MNHEY, CDR2 SVGAGI. The DNA for the CDR3 is TGTGCCAGCAGTACCGCGGGAAGATTCTTTGCTTTCTTT. Translated, it gives CASSTAGRFFAFF.

The V gene is TRBV27, the J gene TRBJ1-1; 7 bases line up with TRBD1. The CDR3 is 15 amino acids. With V trimmed by 6 bases and J by 1 base, 8 bases remained unmatched. Germline V CDR1 and CDR2: MNHEY, SMNVEV (reference sequence). The chain's CDR3 is CASRPSDRQNTEAFF. CDR3 DNA: TGTGCCAGCAGGCCATCGGACAGGCAGAACACTGAAGCTTTCTTT.

J is TRBJ1-5 and V is TRBV6-5; D gene unclear. Trimming left V 5 bases short and J 6 bases short, with 11 bases between. Germline V gene lookup returns CDR1 MNHEY and CDR2 SVGAGI. The CDR3 spans 13 residues. The CDR3 spells CASSIREFQPQHF. CDR3 sequence (DNA): TGTGCCAGCAGTATACGGGAGTTTCAGCCCCAGCATTTT.

The V call is TRBV2, the J call TRBJ1-3, with a possible D match to TRBD1 (6 bases). The germline V gene has CDR1 SNHLY and CDR2 FYNNEI. V lost 4 bases and J 2 bases, leaving 6 bases between the germline ends. The CDR3 runs to 13 residues. The CDR3 DNA sequence: TGTGCCAGCAGTGCAGGGGCTGGAAACACCATATATTTT. This sequence encodes CASSAGAGNTIYF.

CDR3 sequence reads: CASSPDFSSYNEQFF. CDR3 coding DNA: TGCGCCAGCAGCCCCGACTTCAGCTCCTACAATGAGCAGTTCTTC. The chain employs TRBV5-1 and TRBJ2-1, with D unresolved. Looked up from germline, CDR1 is SGHRS and CDR2 is YFSETQ. This CDR3 contains 15 residues. The V end was cut by 4 bases, the J end by 0 bases, with 11 bases between.

This clone was recorded only once. The chain combines TRBV2 with TRBJ2-1; 14 bases map to TRBD2. The V gene's germline CDR1 is SNHLY and CDR2 FYNNEI. The CDR3 is made up of 15 amino acids. The V and J ends lost 10 bases and 8 bases, in that order; junction bases with no gene match: 10. This CDR3 reads CATIVGLAGVYEQFF. DNA of the CDR3: TGTGCCACCATTGTGGGACTAGCGGGGGTGTATGAGCAGTTCTTC. Complete variable domain (other parts from reference TRBV2 and TRBJ2-1): EPEVTQTPSHQVTQMGQEVILRCVPISNHLYFYWYRQILGQKVEFLVSFYNNEISEKSEIFDDQFSVERPDGSNFTLKIRSTKLEDSAMYFCATIVGLAGVYEQFFGPGTRLTVL.

The V and J genes are TRBV3-1 (or the pseudogene TRBV3-2) and TRBJ1-6; tentatively, D is TRBD1 (5 bases). CDR1 LGHDT and CDR2 YNNKEL come from the germline V gene (reference sequence). The CDR3 is made up of 14 amino acids. V was clipped by 0 bases and J by 8 bases, with 8 bases between them. CDR3 sequence (DNA): TGTGCCAGCAGCCAAGATGGGGGGGATTCACCCCTCCACTTT. The encoded protein is CASSQDGGDSPLHF.

V usage is TRBV7-3 and J usage is TRBJ1-1; 9 bases are a match to TRBD1. J was trimmed by 8 bases and V by 5 bases; bases with no gene match: 9. Per germline, CDR1 SGHTA and CDR2 FQGTGA. The CDR3 sequence is 14 residues long. CDR3 loop: CASSTGQGTLEAFF. The CDR3 DNA reads as TGTGCCAGCAGCACCGGACAGGGGACATTAGAAGCTTTCTTT.

The J gene is TRBJ2-7, the V gene TRBV28; 10 bases line up with TRBD1. The length of the CDR3 is 15 residues. CDR1 is MDHEN, CDR2 SYDVKM, per germline. V was pared by 4 bases and J by 3 bases, with 6 bases of the junction left unmatched. CDR3 residues: CASSSSDRGHYEQYF. The CDR3 DNA follows: TGTGCCAGCAGTTCATCTGACAGGGGGCACTACGAGCAGTACTTC.

The chain is built from TRBV5-1 and TRBJ2-7; maybe TRBD1 (5 bases). Germline CDR1 is SGHRS and CDR2 is YFSETQ. The CDR3 consists of 16 residues. V was trimmed by 4 bases and J by 0 bases, leaving 17 bases between them. CDR3: CASSQSTGSPSYEQYF. The DNA of the CDR3 is TGCGCCAGCAGCCAATCAACAGGTTCTCCCTCCTACGAGCAGTACTTC.

J is TRBJ2-1 and V is TRBV19, with D maybe TRBD2 (5 bases). The CDR3 has 13 residues. V lost 7 bases and J lost 4, with 11 bases in between. Germline assignment: CDR1 LNHDA and CDR2 SQIVND (reference sequence). Here the CDR3 DNA reads TGTGCCAGTAATGGAGGAAAGTACAATGAGCAGTTCTTC. Protein product: CASNGGKYNEQFF.

The rearrangement uses TRBV7-9 and TRBJ1-1, with no clear D. V was cut by 8 bases and J by 7 bases, with 11 bases left in between. Germline V CDR1 and CDR2: SEHNR, FQNEAQ (reference sequence). There are 11 residues in the CDR3. This CDR3 reads CASSQAREAFF. The CDR3 region has the DNA TGTGCCAGCTCCCAGGCGCGTGAAGCTTTCTTT. Using reference TRBV7-9 and TRBJ1-1 for the parts outside the CDR3, the full variable domain is DTGVSQNPRHKITKRGQNVTFRCDPISEHNRLYWYRQTLGQGPEFLTYFQNEAQLEKSRLLSDRFSAERPKGSFSTLEIQRTEQGDSAMYLCASSQAREAFFGQGTRLTVV.

This clone was counted only a few times. This sequence joins TRBV7-2 and TRBJ1-5, with D perhaps TRBD1 (5 bases). V lost 2 bases to trimming and J lost 6 bases, with 11 bases between them. Germline-derived CDR1 and CDR2 are SGHTA and FQGNSA. The CDR3 is 14 residues long. CDR3 sequence: CASSLSQGGQPQHF. CDR3 DNA sequence: TGTGCCAGCAGCTTATCCCAGGGTGGTCAGCCCCAGCATTTT.